This passage covers 32 T cell receptor beta chains from one sample sequenced in a study of blood T cells in healthy people across ages. A sample-barcoded 5' primer and a J-beta primer mix were used in a second PCR of about 7 to 11 cycles. In TCRdb, the 5' RACE reads were re-called with MiXCR into one record per CDR3 protein. The data hold about 1,800,000 distinct CDR3 sequences, with roughly 27% observed a single time. Sequenced material: blood. These receptors were taken from a woman under 40 in good health.

In its sample, this clonotype was seen a few times. The rearrangement links TRBV3-1 to TRBJ1-1; D perhaps matches TRBD1 (5 bases). V was shortened by 3 bases and J by 6 bases, with 11 bases between the two germline ends. Germline V gene sequence: CDR1 LGHDT, CDR2 YNNKEL (reference sequence). The CDR3 consists of 13 residues. This CDR3 reads CASSHLGGAEAFF. The CDR3, as DNA: TGTGCCAGCAGCCATCTAGGAGGGGCTGAAGCTTTCTTT.

To note about this clonotype: Since a much larger clone is just one base distant, this may be a read error. The chain has TRBV4-1 and TRBJ2-7; possibly TRBD2 for D (5 bases). The V gene's germline CDR1 is MGHRA and CDR2 YSYEKL. The CDR3 loop spans 16 amino acids. CDR3 DNA: TGCGCCAGCAGCCAGGCGTCTGCAGCGGCGTCCTACAAGCAGTACTTC. It translates to CASSQASAAASYKQYF.

Ten or more counts support this clonotype. The chain is built from TRBV7-2 and TRBJ1-2; D ambiguous. The CDR3 length is 14 residues. Germline V lookup: CDR1 SGHTA, CDR2 FQGNSA. The V end lost 4 bases, the J end lost 8 bases, and 17 bases lay between the germline ends. The CDR3 reads CASSSMTPTGGYTF. The CDR3 nucleotides read TGTGCCAGCAGCTCGATGACCCCGACTGGCGGCTACACCTTC.

V is TRBV7-3 and J is TRBJ2-1, with D unclear. The CDR3 length is 16 residues. Trimming removed 5 bases at V and 6 bases at J, with 20 bases between. The germline V gene has CDR1 SGHTA and CDR2 FQGTGA. CDR3 residues: CASSPVRTMEFNEQFF. For the CDR3, the DNA is TGTGCCAGCAGCCCAGTCAGAACTATGGAGTTCAATGAGCAGTTCTTC.

This clonotype was detected only a few times. At one end, the junction sequence differs from germline, possibly due to a read error. The genes are TRBV6-2 or TRBV6-3 and TRBJ2-4, with 11 positions matching TRBD2. The last part of the DNA fits TRBJ2-7 better; the J call may be wrong. Looked up from germline, CDR1 is MNHEY and CDR2 is SVGEGT. The CDR3 runs to 16 residues. This CDR3 is CVSRHSGTSGPYEQYF. The CDR3 DNA reads as TGTGTCAGCAGACACTCCGGGACTAGCGGACCCTACGAGCAGTACTTC.

The table lists this clonotype with a count of one. The rearrangement uses TRBV7-2 and TRBJ2-3; a possible D gene is TRBD1 (7 bases). This CDR3 contains 14 residues. Per germline, CDR1 SGHTA and CDR2 FQGNSA. Trimming left V 6 bases short and J 4 bases short, with 14 bases between. In DNA, the CDR3 is TGTGCCAGCAGACCTCCAGGGGGGCCAGATACGCAGTATTTT. Its translation: CASRPPGGPDTQYF.

This chain joins TRBV28 and TRBJ2-5, with D possibly matching TRBD2 (5 bases). Deletions cut 2 bases from V and 2 bases from J, with 9 bases between. CDR3 size: 14 residues. Germline V gene sequence: CDR1 MDHEN, CDR2 SYDVKM. The CDR3 DNA is TGTGCCAGCAGTTTACCCCTAGCACAAGAGACCCAGTACTTC. It specifies CASSLPLAQETQYF.

The chain is built from TRBV5-1 and TRBJ2-5; unclear D gene. In germline, CDR1 is SGHRS, CDR2 YFSETQ. This CDR3 has 14 residues. V gave up 0 bases and J gave up 1 base, with 7 bases separating them. DNA for the CDR3: TGCGCCAGCAGCTTGGCATCTTCCCAAGAGACCCAGTACTTC. As protein: CASSLASSQETQYF. Combining the CDR3 with reference TRBV5-1 and TRBJ2-5 gives the whole variable domain KAGVTQTPRYLIKTRGQQVTLSCSPISGHRSVSWYQQTPGQGLQFLFEYFSETQRNKGNFPGRFSGRQFSNSRSEMNVSTLELGDSALYLCASSLASSQETQYFGPGTRLLVL.

The rearrangement uses TRBV6-5 and TRBJ2-7; 10 bases are shared with TRBD1. V trimming: 6 bases; J trimming: 7 bases; junction bases outside the gene matches: 6. Germline CDR1 MNHEY, CDR2 SVGAGI. The CDR3 spans 13 residues. CDR3 protein: CASRGTGDREQYF. Written as DNA, the CDR3 is TGTGCCAGCAGAGGGACAGGGGACCGGGAGCAGTACTTC.

This rearrangement joins TRBV12-5 to TRBJ2-3, with 8 bases that match TRBD1. There are 15 residues in the CDR3. Germline CDR1 reads LGHNT; CDR2 reads FRNRAP. Trimming at V came to 0 bases and at J to 3 bases, leaving 2 bases not matched to a gene. The DNA for the CDR3 is TGTGCTAGTGGTTTGGTACAGGGGGTGACAGATACGCAGTATTTT. Encoded protein: CASGLVQGVTDTQYF. Filled out from reference TRBV12-5 and TRBJ2-3, the complete variable domain reads DARVTQTPRHKVTEMGQEVTMRCQPILGHNTVFWYRQTMMQGLELLAYFRNRAPLDDSGMPKDRFSAEMPDATLATLKIQPSEPRDSAVYFCASGLVQGVTDTQYFGPGTRLTVL.

The V call is TRBV15, the J call TRBJ1-2; D not resolved. The germline CDR1 and CDR2 sequences are LNHNV and YYDKDF (reference sequence). CDR3 length equals 12 residues. V lost 0 bases to trimming and J lost 7 bases, with 6 bases between them. In DNA, the CDR3 is TGTGCCACCAGCAGAGATGGGAGTGGCTACACCTTC. It translates to CATSRDGSGYTF.

This clonotype was counted at least ten times. The genes are TRBV5-1 and TRBJ2-1; 9 bases align to TRBD1. The CDR3 totals 15 residues. V lost 2 bases and J lost 6; bases outside the gene matches: 6. CDR1 is SGHRS, CDR2 YFSETQ, per germline. As DNA, the CDR3 is TGCGCCAGCAGCTTCCGGGACAGGGTACCCAATGAGCAGTTCTTC. This encodes CASSFRDRVPNEQFF.

This clonotype has more than one count but fewer than ten. The chain uses TRBV6-2 or TRBV6-3 and TRBJ1-1; 8 nucleotides align to TRBD1. V gave up 2 bases and J gave up 4 bases; unmatched junction bases: 6. This CDR3 spans 15 amino acids. Germline V gives CDR1 MNHEY, CDR2 SVGEGT. CDR3 coding DNA: TGTGCCAGCAGTTACCAACAGGGGGGAGGCACTGAAGCTTTCTTT. This codes for CASSYQQGGGTEAFF.

The sample holds a few counts of this clonotype. The chain combines TRBV25-1 with TRBJ1-2; TRBD1 agrees at 8 bases. This CDR3 has 12 residues. The V gene's germline CDR1 is MGHDK and CDR2 SYGVNS. The junction had 5 bases not matched to a gene; V was cut back by 8 bases and J by 6 bases. CDR3 sequence: CASGDRPDGYTF. DNA for the CDR3: TGTGCCAGCGGGGACAGGCCCGATGGCTACACCTTC.

As DNA, the CDR3 is TGTGCCAGCAGCTTAGAGGAGGGGACGGCTTTCTTT. As protein: CASSLEEGTAFF. The chain carries TRBV11-1 and TRBJ1-1; D is perhaps TRBD1 (5 bases). V was pared by 1 base and J by 11 bases, with 11 bases between. Germline assignment: CDR1 SGHAT and CDR2 FQDESV (reference sequence). The CDR3 spans 12 residues. The complete variable domain, with remaining parts taken from reference TRBV11-1 and TRBJ1-1, reads EAEVAQSPRYKITEKSQAVAFWCDPISGHATLYWYRQILGQGPELLVQFQDESVVDDSQLPKDRFSAERLKGVDSTLKIQPAELGDSAMYLCASSLEEGTAFFGQGTRLTVV.

In this sample, this clonotype turned up once. V is TRBV24-1 and J is TRBJ1-5; weak D call: TRBD1 (5 bases). CDR1 KGHDR and CDR2 SFDVKD come from the germline V gene. This CDR3 spans 13 amino acids. V lost 4 bases and J lost 4, with 7 bases in between. The CDR3 sequence: CATSERTNQPQHF. Here the CDR3 DNA reads TGTGCCACCAGTGAGCGGACAAATCAGCCCCAGCATTTT.

This clonotype was seen more than once but under ten times. The chain is built from TRBV27 and TRBJ1-1, with D possibly matching TRBD1 (5 bases). The V end lost 6 bases, the J end lost 4 bases, and 12 bases lay between the germline ends. Germline values: CDR1 MNHEY, CDR2 SMNVEV (reference sequence). CDR3 size: 13 residues. This chain's CDR3 is CASSLRGTTEAFF. In DNA, the CDR3 is TGTGCCAGCAGCCTTCGGGGGACCACTGAAGCTTTCTTT.

Worth noting for this clonotype: A clone one base away is much larger, so this may be a read error. The V call is TRBV27, the J call TRBJ2-7; 8 positions agree with TRBD1. Germline loops: CDR1 MNHEY, CDR2 SMNVEV (reference sequence). This CDR3 contains 18 residues. The CDR3: CANSFLGQELRIPYEQYF. The CDR3 DNA reads TGTGCCAACAGTTTTCTGGGACAGGAACTTAGAATACCCTACGAGCAGTACTTC.

The J gene is TRBJ2-5, the V gene TRBV2, with 7 bases fitting TRBD1. The CDR3 contains 14 residues. V lost 7 bases to trimming and J lost 3 bases; unmatched junction nucleotides: 8. CDR1 and CDR2 (germline): SNHLY, FYNNEI. As DNA, the CDR3 is TGTGCCAGCATTGGAAGAGGGGGCAAAGAGACCCAGTACTTC. This gives the protein CASIGRGGKETQYF.

This clonotype was seen ten or more times. The rearrangement uses TRBV20-1 and TRBJ1-6; D not resolved. The V and J ends lost 1 base and 10 bases respectively, with 11 bases between them. CDR1 and CDR2 (germline): DFQATT, SNEGSKA (reference sequence). The CDR3 is 13 amino acids. CDR3 in amino acids: CSARVGEGSPLHF. The DNA of the CDR3 is TGCAGTGCTAGAGTTGGAGAAGGGTCACCCCTCCACTTT.

Ten or more counts support this clonotype. The genes are TRBV2 and TRBJ2-3; D might be TRBD1 (5 bases). The ends were cut back, 3 bases at V and 5 bases at J, with 9 bases in the middle. CDR3 size: 13 residues. Germline assignment: CDR1 SNHLY and CDR2 FYNNEI. The CDR3 DNA sequence: TGTGCCAGCAGTGACCAGGGATTAGATACGCAGTATTTT. Translating it yields CASSDQGLDTQYF. The full variable domain, with the rest looked up from reference TRBV2 and TRBJ2-3, is EPEVTQTPSHQVTQMGQEVILRCVPISNHLYFYWYRQILGQKVEFLVSFYNNEISEKSEIFDDQFSVERPDGSNFTLKIRSTKLEDSAMYFCASSDQGLDTQYFGPGTRLTVL.

There are many counts of this clonotype. The chain joins TRBV18 to TRBJ2-7; D remains ambiguous. V dropped 3 bases and J dropped 4 bases, with 13 bases sitting between them. The germline V gene has CDR1 KGHSH and CDR2 LQKENI. CDR3 size: 14 residues. CDR3 bases: TGTGCCAGCTCACCTTTGCCCGAGAATTACGAGCAGTACTTC. It specifies CASSPLPENYEQYF.

In its sample, this clonotype was seen many times. The chain carries TRBV7-2 and TRBJ2-7, with a tentative D call TRBD2 (6 bases). Trimming stripped 5 bases from V and 5 bases from J, with 22 bases between. The germline V gene encodes CDR1 SGHTA and CDR2 FQGNSA. CDR3 size: 16 residues. The CDR3 spells CASSPTSWGDRDEQYF. CDR3 nucleotide sequence: TGTGCCAGCAGCCCCACCAGCTGGGGGGATCGCGACGAGCAGTACTTC.

The chain is built from TRBV7-9 and TRBJ2-7; D perhaps matches TRBD1 (6 bases). From germline, CDR1 is SEHNR and CDR2 FQNEAQ (reference sequence). CDR3 length equals 14 residues. V was trimmed by 4 bases and J by 3 bases, leaving 13 bases between them. In DNA form, the CDR3 reads TGTGCCAGCAGCTGGACAGCTGGTAACTACGAGCAGTACTTC. This codes for CASSWTAGNYEQYF.

This clonotype occurred a few times. This chain joins TRBV5-1 and TRBJ2-5, with 14 nucleotides matching TRBD2. Germline V gene data show CDR1 as SGHRS and CDR2 as YFSETQ. Losses at the gene ends were 4 bases for V and 11 bases for J; bases not matched to a gene: 13. This CDR3 is 16 amino acids long. The CDR3, as DNA: TGCGCCAGCAGCGGGGCGACTAGCGGGGGGGCGAAAGAGCAGTACTTC. As protein: CASSGATSGGAKEQYF.

This clonotype occurred many times. V and J are TRBV4-3 and TRBJ2-1; D might be TRBD1 or TRBD2, each matching 5 bases. The CDR3 spans 14 residues. Trimming shortened V by 3 bases and J by 8 bases, and 14 bases separated the two germline ends. CDR1 and CDR2 (germline): LGHNA, YSLEER. CDR3 in amino acids: CASSQGPADDEQFF. The CDR3 DNA is TGCGCCAGCAGCCAGGGACCAGCCGACGATGAGCAGTTCTTC.

Notes on this clonotype: A much larger clone lies one base from this, so it may be a read error. The chain recombines TRBV29-1 with TRBJ2-1; possibly TRBD2 for D (7 bases). The CDR3 extends over 13 amino acids. Germline CDR1 reads SQVTM; CDR2 reads ANQGSEA. CDR3 loop: CSGGGGVLNEQSF. CDR3 nucleotide sequence: TGCAGCGGGGGCGGGGGCGTCCTCAATGAGCAGTCCTTC.

The table lists this clonotype with a few counts. V gene TRBV7-2 combines with J gene TRBJ2-5; 11 nucleotides align to TRBD2. The CDR3 has 15 amino acids. CDR1 and CDR2 from the germline V gene are SGHTA and FQGNSA. Trimming took 5 bases from V and 3 from J; bases not matched to a gene: 5. The DNA of the CDR3 is TGTGCCAGCAGCCGACGACTAGCGGGAAAAGAGACCCAGTACTTC. This codes for CASSRRLAGKETQYF.

In its sample, this clonotype was seen a few times. This chain connects TRBV6-6 to TRBJ1-4; 10 bases align to TRBD1. CDR3 length equals 13 residues. Germline values: CDR1 MNHNY, CDR2 SVGAGI (reference sequence). V lost 8 bases and J lost 6; bases outside the gene matches: 3. CDR3 residues: CASRDRGYEKLFF. Written as DNA, the CDR3 is TGTGCCAGCCGGGACAGGGGTTATGAAAAACTGTTTTTT.

A note on this clonotype: Mismatch with germline at one junction end may stem from a read error. The V and J genes are TRBV12-5 and TRBJ2-2; TRBD2 matches at 8 bases. The CDR3 covers 16 residues. The germline CDR1 and CDR2 sequences are LGHNT and FRNRAP. CDR3 amino acids: CVSGSAGAINTGELFF. The CDR3, as DNA: TGTGTTAGTGGTTCAGCGGGGGCGATCAACACCGGGGAGCTGTTTTTT.

The rearrangement links TRBV14 to TRBJ2-7; 7 nucleotides match TRBD2. V lost 5 bases to trimming and J lost 4 bases; unmatched junction nucleotides: 11. The CDR3 is 15 amino acids. Germline V gene lookup returns CDR1 SGHDN and CDR2 FVKESK. DNA of the CDR3: TGTGCCAGCAGCGCCCGGACTAGAGGTTATTACGAGCAGTACTTC. Translation gives CASSARTRGYYEQYF.

This clonotype was recorded at least ten times. The chain uses TRBV10-3 and TRBJ2-7; D perhaps matches TRBD1 (7 bases). CDR1 is ENHRY and CDR2 is SYGVKD in the germline V gene. The CDR3 length is 12 residues. With 11 bases removed from V and 2 bases from J, the gap between germline ends came to 13 bases. The CDR3 loop reads CAQGGDPYEQYF. CDR3 DNA sequence: TGTGCCCAGGGGGGAGACCCCTACGAGCAGTACTTC.